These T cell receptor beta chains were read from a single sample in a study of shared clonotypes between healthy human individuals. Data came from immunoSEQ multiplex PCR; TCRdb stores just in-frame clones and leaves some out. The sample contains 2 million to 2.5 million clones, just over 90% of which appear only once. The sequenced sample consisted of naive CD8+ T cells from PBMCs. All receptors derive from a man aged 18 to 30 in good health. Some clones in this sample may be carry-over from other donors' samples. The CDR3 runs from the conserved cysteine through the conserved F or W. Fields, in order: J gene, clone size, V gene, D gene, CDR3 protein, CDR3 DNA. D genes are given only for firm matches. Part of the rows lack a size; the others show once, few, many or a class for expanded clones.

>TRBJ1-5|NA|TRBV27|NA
CASTQNVGQPQHF
TGTGCCAGCACCCAAAATGTCGGTCAGCCCCAGCATTTT
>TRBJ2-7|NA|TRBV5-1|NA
CASSGDSDYEQYF
TGCGCCAGCAGCGGGGATAGCGACTACGAGCAGTACTTC
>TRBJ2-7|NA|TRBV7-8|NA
CASSLGQGLVEQYF
TGTGCCAGCAGCTTGGGGCAGGGATTGGTCGAGCAGTACTTC
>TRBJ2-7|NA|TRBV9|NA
CASSAGGATYEQYF
TGTGCCAGCAGCGCAGGGGGGGCAACCTACGAGCAGTACTTC
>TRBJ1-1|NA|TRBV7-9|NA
CASSYGGRSEAFF
TGTGCCAGCAGCTACGGGGGGCGCAGTGAAGCTTTCTTT
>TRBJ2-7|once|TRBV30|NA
CAWTTRSSYEQYF
TGTGCCTGGACTACCCGGAGCTCCTACGAGCAGTACTTC
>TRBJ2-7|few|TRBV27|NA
CASSFRPGRTYEQYF
TGTGCCAGCAGTTTCCGCCCGGGCCGAACTTACGAGCAGTACTTC
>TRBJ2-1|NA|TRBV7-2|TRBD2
CASSSPLAGEGDEQFF
TGTGCCAGCAGCTCTCCACTAGCGGGGGAAGGGGATGAGCAGTTCTTC
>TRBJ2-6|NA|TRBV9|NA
CASSVRGSFGANVLTF
TGTGCCAGCAGCGTAAGGGGCTCTTTCGGGGCCAACGTCCTGACTTTC
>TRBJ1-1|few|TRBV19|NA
CASSPGWNTEAFF
TGTGCCAGTAGTCCAGGGTGGAACACTGAAGCTTTCTTT
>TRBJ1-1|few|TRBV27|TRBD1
CASSPPQGVTEAFF
TGTGCCAGCAGTCCGCCACAGGGGGTAACTGAAGCTTTCTTT
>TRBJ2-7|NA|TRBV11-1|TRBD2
CASSLVTRREGPGEQYF
TGTGCCAGCAGCTTAGTAACGAGGCGGGAGGGCCCAGGAGAGCAGTACTTC
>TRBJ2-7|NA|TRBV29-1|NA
CSALDSYEQYF
TGCAGCGCCCTGGACTCCTACGAGCAGTACTTC
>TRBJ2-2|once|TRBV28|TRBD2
CASSFPPWTSGELFF
TGTGCCAGCAGTTTCCCCCCTTGGACTAGCGGGGAGCTGTTTTTT
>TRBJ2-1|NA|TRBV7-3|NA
CASSLFSYGGVANEQFF
TGTGCCAGCAGCTTATTTAGTTATGGGGGAGTAGCGAATGAGCAGTTCTTC
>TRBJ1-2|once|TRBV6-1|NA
CASSGGYYGYTF
TGTGCCAGCAGTGGGGGGTACTATGGCTACACCTTC
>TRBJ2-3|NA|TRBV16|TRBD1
CASSQLGTADTDTQYF
TGTGCCAGCAGCCAATTGGGGACAGCGGACACAGATACGCAGTATTTT
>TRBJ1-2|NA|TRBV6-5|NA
CASSYSEQGAGGYTF
TGTGCCAGCAGTTACTCAGAACAGGGTGCGGGGGGCTACACCTTC
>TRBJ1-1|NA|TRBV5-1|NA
CASSWGQNTEAFF
TGCGCCAGCAGCTGGGGTCAGAACACTGAAGCTTTCTTT
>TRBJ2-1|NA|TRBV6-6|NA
CASSYSDSSDEFF
TGTGCCAGCAGTTACTCTGACAGTAGTGATGAGTTCTTC
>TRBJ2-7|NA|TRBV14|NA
CASSQVVSGEQYF
TGTGCCAGCAGCCAAGTCGTCTCGGGCGAGCAGTACTTC
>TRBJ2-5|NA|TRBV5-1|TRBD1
CASSLLGGTGVLKETQYF
TGCGCCAGCAGCTTGTTAGGCGGGACAGGGGTCTTGAAAGAGACCCAGTACTTC
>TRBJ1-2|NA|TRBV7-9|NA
CASRSSKDYTF
TGTGCCAGCAGGAGTTCCAAGGACTACACCTTC
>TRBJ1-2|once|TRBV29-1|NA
CSALDSWDGYTF
TGCAGCGCTTTAGACAGTTGGGATGGCTACACCTTC
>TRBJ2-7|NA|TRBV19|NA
CASSIFMGYEQYF
TGTGCCAGTAGTATATTTATGGGTTACGAGCAGTACTTC
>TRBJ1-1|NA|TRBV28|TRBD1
CASSGRQGMNTEAFF
TGTGCCAGCAGTGGGAGACAGGGTATGAACACTGAAGCTTTCTTT
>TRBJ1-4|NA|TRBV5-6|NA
CASSPVRGSSSDEKLFF
TGTGCCAGCAGCCCCGTCAGGGGAAGCAGTTCGGATGAAAAACTGTTTTTT
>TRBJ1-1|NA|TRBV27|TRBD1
CASRTGGAFDEAFF
TGTGCCAGCAGGACAGGGGGCGCGTTTGATGAAGCTTTCTTT
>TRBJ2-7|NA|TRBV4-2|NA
CASSLTLGGEENEQYF
TGTGCCAGCAGCCTCACCCTCGGAGGGGAGGAGAACGAGCAGTACTTC
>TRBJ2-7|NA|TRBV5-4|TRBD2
CASSGGTSGYYEQYF
TGTGCCAGCAGCGGTGGGACTAGCGGGTACTACGAGCAGTACTTC
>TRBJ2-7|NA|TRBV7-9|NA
CASSNLSVDPYEQYF
TGTGCCAGCAGCAACTTGTCGGTCGACCCCTACGAGCAGTACTTC
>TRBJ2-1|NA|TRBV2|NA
CASSEVGWGTSYNEQFF
TGTGCCAGCAGTGAAGTCGGTTGGGGGACCTCCTACAATGAGCAGTTCTTC
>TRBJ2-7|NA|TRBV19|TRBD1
CASSIGQGGSYEQYF
TGTGCCAGTAGTATAGGACAGGGTGGCTCCTACGAGCAGTACTTC
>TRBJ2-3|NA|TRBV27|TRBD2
CASSTPPGGADTQYF
TGTGCCAGCAGTACCCCTCCGGGGGGTGCAGATACGCAGTATTTT
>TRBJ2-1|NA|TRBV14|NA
CASNSRQLGMNEQFF
TGTGCCAGCAATTCCAGACAGTTGGGGATGAATGAGCAGTTCTTC
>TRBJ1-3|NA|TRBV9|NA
CASSKANSGNTIYF
TGTGCCAGCAGCAAGGCGAACTCTGGAAACACCATATATTTT
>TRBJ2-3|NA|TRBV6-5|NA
CASSSGDTQYF
TGTGCCAGCAGTTCCGGGGATACGCAGTATTTT
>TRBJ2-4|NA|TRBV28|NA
CASRPRKGLAKNIQYF
TGTGCCAGCAGGCCCCGAAAAGGGCTAGCCAAAAACATTCAGTACTTC
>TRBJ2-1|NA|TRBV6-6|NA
CASSYDSRVGVGEQFF
TGTGCCAGCAGTTACGATTCAAGAGTAGGAGTGGGCGAGCAGTTCTTC
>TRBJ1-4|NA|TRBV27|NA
CASSLSWTTSEKLFF
TGTGCCAGCAGTTTATCGTGGACAACCAGCGAAAAACTGTTTTTT
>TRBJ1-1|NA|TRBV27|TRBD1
CASSPGQGGTEAFF
TGTGCCAGCAGTCCCGGACAGGGAGGTACTGAAGCTTTCTTT
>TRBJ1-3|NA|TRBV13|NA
CASSLYARRENTIYF
TGTGCCAGCAGCTTGTATGCCCGGAGGGAAAACACCATATATTTT
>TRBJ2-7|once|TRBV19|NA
CASSLTPSYEQYF
TGTGCCAGTAGTCTTACGCCCTCCTACGAGCAGTACTTC
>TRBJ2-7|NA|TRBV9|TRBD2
CASSARLAGSGEQYF
TGTGCCAGCAGCGCCCGACTAGCGGGATCGGGGGAGCAGTACTTC
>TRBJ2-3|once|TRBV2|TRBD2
CASIISGSNTDTQYF
TGTGCCAGCATTATCAGCGGGAGTAACACAGATACGCAGTATTTT
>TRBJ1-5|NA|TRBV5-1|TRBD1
CASSLNRGVTNIGNQPQHF
TGCGCCAGCAGCCTGAACAGGGGCGTCACAAATATTGGCAATCAGCCCCAGCATTTT
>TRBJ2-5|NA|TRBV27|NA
CASSYIADSRQETQYF
TGTGCCAGCAGTTATATCGCGGACAGCCGCCAAGAGACCCAGTACTTC
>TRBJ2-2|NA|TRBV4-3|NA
CASSTRRADTGELFF
TGCGCCAGCAGCACCCGGAGGGCCGACACCGGGGAGCTGTTTTTT